This T cell receptor (beta chain) was sequenced for a study of regulatory T cells in long-lasting Graves disease. Broader study findings: Favored usage of TRBV28, TRBJ1-2 and TRBJ2-5 was recorded in persistent disease.

Arm-PCR with iRepertoire HTBI primers amplified the CDR3 regions for these TCR beta libraries. A single record per CDR3 protein comes from TCRdb applying MiXCR to the multiplex PCR reads. The repertoire holds 400,000 to 550,000 distinct CDR3 sequences, with just under 15% as singletons. The ends lost 3 bases at V and 7 bases at J; junction bases unmatched: 10. This CDR3 spans 14 amino acids. Per germline, CDR1 SQVTM and CDR2 ANQGSEA. This sample's time point: newly diagnosed GD, antithyroid drugs for less than 3 months. Making the TCR library involved RNA that had been extracted from PBMCs. This clonotype was counted ten times or more. Its antigen is not known. The data also belong to a second study, concerning T cells in Graves' hyperthyroidism and ophthalmopathy. That source reports: A first-round RT-PCR of the TCR CDR3 used the HTBI primer set.

This receptor was obtained from a woman aged 25 to 39 with Graves disease. The sequenced sample was peripheral blood mononuclear cells (PBMCs), obtained at new diagnosis, from a patient treated with antithyroid drugs. The rearrangement joins TRBV29-1 to TRBJ2-7; 9 bases are a match to TRBD1. CDR3 sequence reads: CSVDPGQGLKEQYF. The CDR3 bases are TGCAGCGTTGACCCGGGACAGGGTCTGAAGGAGCAGTACTTC.